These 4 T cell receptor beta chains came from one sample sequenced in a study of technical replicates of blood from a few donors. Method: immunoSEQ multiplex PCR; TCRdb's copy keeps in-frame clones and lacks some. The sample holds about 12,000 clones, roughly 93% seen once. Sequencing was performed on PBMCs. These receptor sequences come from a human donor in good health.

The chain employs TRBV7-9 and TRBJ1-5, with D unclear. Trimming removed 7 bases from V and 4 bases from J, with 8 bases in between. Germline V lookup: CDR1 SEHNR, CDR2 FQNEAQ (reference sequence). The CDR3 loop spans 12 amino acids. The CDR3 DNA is TGTGCCAGCACTCTGCAGAATCAGCCCCAGCATTTT. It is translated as CASTLQNQPQHF.

CDR3 amino acids: CASSLRGLGEQYF. DNA for the CDR3: TGTGCCAGCAGCCTAAGAGGGTTGGGGGAGCAGTACTTC. The V gene is TRBV6-6, the J gene TRBJ2-7; the D gene is possibly TRBD2 (5 bases). The germline gives CDR1 MNHNY, CDR2 SVGAGI (reference sequence). Trimming removed 6 bases from V and 7 bases from J, with 16 bases in between. This CDR3 region has 13 residues.

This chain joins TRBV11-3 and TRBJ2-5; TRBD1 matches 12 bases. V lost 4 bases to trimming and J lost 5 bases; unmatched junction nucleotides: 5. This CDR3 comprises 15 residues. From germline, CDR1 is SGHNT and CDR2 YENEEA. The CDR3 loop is CASSSGQGALETQYF. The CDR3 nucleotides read TGTGCCAGCAGCTCGGGACAGGGGGCTCTTGAGACCCAGTACTTC.

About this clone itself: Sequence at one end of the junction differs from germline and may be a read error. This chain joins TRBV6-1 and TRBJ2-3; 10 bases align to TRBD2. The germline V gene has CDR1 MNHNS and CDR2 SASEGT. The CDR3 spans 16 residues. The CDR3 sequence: CASSELGSGRSDTQYF. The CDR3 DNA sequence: TGTGCCAGCAGTGAATTGGGTAGCGGGAGGTCAGACACGCAGTATTTT.